This TCR beta chain stems from a study of identical twins. The germline V gene has CDR1 DFQATT and CDR2 SNEGSKA (reference sequence). V lost 6 bases to trimming and J lost 3 bases; unmatched junction nucleotides: 3. CDR3 length: 12 residues. TCRdb re-analysed the 5' RACE reads in MiXCR, keeping a single row per CDR3 protein. The table lists about 200,000 distinct CDR3 sequences, roughly 9.4% of them singletons, with roughly 5% in the top ten. The sequenced sample was memory (CD45RO+) T cells sorted from blood. This clonotype was obtained from a woman under 30 in good health. The chain joins TRBV20-1 to TRBJ2-7, with 9 positions matching TRBD1. This CDR3 reads CSARQGGYEQYF. Written as DNA, the CDR3 is TGCAGTGCAAGACAGGGGGGCTACGAGCAGTACTTC.